Following are 10 T cell receptor beta chains from one sample sequenced in a study of T cells in Graves' hyperthyroidism and ophthalmopathy. Amplification of TCR beta CDR3 regions was performed using RNA transcripts as template. HTBI primers drove first-round RT-PCR of the TCR CDR3. TCRdb passed the multiplex PCR reads through MiXCR, listing each CDR3 protein once. The table lists around 400,000 distinct CDR3 sequences, roughly 15% of them singletons, with about 21% in the top ten. Sequencing used blood. These receptors were taken from a woman in her sixties or seventies with Graves' ophthalmopathy.

The chain couples TRBV7-9 to TRBJ2-3, with 14 positions matching TRBD2. The ends lost 4 bases at V and 4 bases at J; junction bases unmatched: 10. CDR1 is SEHNR and CDR2 is FQNEAQ in the germline V gene (reference sequence). CDR3 length: 18 amino acids. The CDR3 sequence is CASSSWTSGRSEPDTQYF. In nucleotides, the CDR3 is TGTGCCAGCAGCTCGTGGACTAGCGGGAGGAGCGAGCCAGATACGCAGTATTTT.

The chain recombines TRBV2 with TRBJ1-2; D remains ambiguous. CDR1 is SNHLY and CDR2 is FYNNEI in the germline V gene. Trimming shortened V by 1 base and J by 8 bases, and 8 bases separated the two germline ends. This CDR3 comprises 12 residues. As DNA, the CDR3 is TGTGCCAGCAGTGAAGGAACCCGGGGCTACACCTTC. It is translated as CASSEGTRGYTF.

The table lists this clonotype with a few counts. V and J are TRBV19 and TRBJ2-7; a possible D gene is TRBD1 (5 bases). This CDR3 has 16 residues. The V gene's germline CDR1 is LNHDA and CDR2 SQIVND (reference sequence). V was cut by 3 bases and J by 2 bases, with 17 bases left in between. CDR3 residues: CASSMGQALLPYEQYF. The CDR3 coding sequence is TGTGCCAGTAGTATGGGGCAGGCCCTCCTACCCTACGAGCAGTACTTC.

This clonotype was seen at least ten times. The chain joins TRBV27 to TRBJ2-7; 14 positions agree with TRBD2. This CDR3 comprises 15 residues. Germline loops: CDR1 MNHEY, CDR2 SMNVEV (reference sequence). V shed 5 bases and J 5 bases; nucleotides not matched to a gene: 5. DNA of the CDR3: TGTGCCAGCAGTGACGGGACTAGCGGGAGTAACGAGCAGTACTTC. This translates into CASSDGTSGSNEQYF.

This clonotype was seen at least ten times. V usage is TRBV24-1 and J usage is TRBJ2-5; D may correspond to TRBD1 or TRBD2 (5 bases each). The CDR3 is 15 residues long. With 9 bases removed from V and 5 bases from J, the gap between germline ends came to 21 bases. Per germline, CDR1 KGHDR and CDR2 SFDVKD. The CDR3 bases are TGTGCCACCGCCGAGGGTAGGGGCTCTTGGGAGACCCAGTACTTC. Amino acids: CATAEGRGSWETQYF.

This clonotype was seen a few times. The chain recombines TRBV5-6 with TRBJ2-3; TRBD1 aligns across 8 bases. Germline V gene lookup returns CDR1 SGHDT and CDR2 YYEEEE. V was pared by 1 base and J by 2 bases, with 0 bases of the junction left unmatched. This CDR3 comprises 14 residues. The CDR3 region has the DNA TGTGCCAGCAGCTTGCAGGGGGCCACAGATACGCAGTATTTT. It translates to CASSLQGATDTQYF.

This clonotype came up a few times. The chain employs TRBV30 and TRBJ1-6; a possible D gene is TRBD1 (6 bases). The germline CDR1 and CDR2 sequences are GTSNPN and SVGIG (reference sequence). Trimming cost V 1 base and J 9 bases, with 16 bases left between them. The CDR3 loop spans 15 amino acids. The CDR3 DNA follows: TGTGCCTGGAGTGAGGGCCGGGGAGGGGGTTCACCCCTCCACTTT. It codes for CAWSEGRGGGSPLHF.

In this sample, this clonotype turned up many times. This rearrangement joins TRBV20-1 to TRBJ2-1; possibly TRBD2 for D (6 bases). The V gene lost 3 bases and the J gene lost 2 bases, with 17 bases spanning the gap. The CDR3 contains 16 residues. Germline-derived CDR1 and CDR2 are DFQATT and SNEGSKA (reference sequence). As DNA, the CDR3 is TGCAGTGCTAGGTCAGGGACTTACACGCCCTACAATGAGCAGTTCTTC. This encodes CSARSGTYTPYNEQFF.

This clonotype occurred a few times. The chain couples TRBV7-9 to TRBJ1-4, with a weak D call TRBD1 (6 bases). Trimming cost V 0 bases and J 3 bases, with 11 bases left between them. The CDR3 sequence is 16 residues long. In germline, CDR1 is SEHNR, CDR2 FQNEAQ (reference sequence). CDR3 DNA sequence: TGTGCCAGCAGCTTAGCGCCCGGGACATCTAATGAAAAACTGTTTTTT. Its protein product is CASSLAPGTSNEKLFF.

At least ten counts were recorded for this clonotype. V gene TRBV5-1 combines with J gene TRBJ2-7; a possible D gene is TRBD2 (6 bases). Per the germline V gene, CDR1 is SGHRS and CDR2 is YFSETQ. The CDR3 sequence is 15 residues long. Trimming took off 4 bases at V and 2 bases at J, with 16 bases between the two ends. CDR3 coding DNA: TGCGCCAGCAGCCCCGGCGGAGGGTGGACCTACGAGCAGTACTTC. This sequence encodes CASSPGGGWTYEQYF.